What follows are 18 T cell receptor beta chains derived from one specimen sequenced in a study of T cell changes during pregnancy in multiple sclerosis. TCRdb's copy holds only in-frame clones and misses some; the assay was immunoSEQ multiplex PCR. Counted here are tens of thousands of clones, roughly 90% occurring once; the ten biggest clones make up more than 2.5%. The source was peripheral blood, collected in the second trimester of pregnancy. These receptors all come from a female donor in good health, enrolled as a control in a pregnancy study.

The J gene is TRBJ2-1, the V gene TRBV7-2; unclear D gene. The CDR3 sequence is 13 residues long. Per the germline V gene, CDR1 is SGHTA and CDR2 is FQGNSA. The V end lost 3 bases, the J end lost 7 bases, and 10 bases lay between the germline ends. In DNA form, the CDR3 reads TGTGCCAGCAGCTTTTCAGGTGGGAATGAGCAGTTCTTC. The encoded protein is CASSFSGGNEQFF.

The chain combines TRBV10-1 with TRBJ2-5; TRBD2 aligns across 7 bases. The V segment lost 0 bases and the J segment 1 base; nucleotides outside the gene matches: 2. Germline-derived CDR1 and CDR2 are WNHNN and SYGVQD (reference sequence). The CDR3 is 15 residues long. CDR3 protein: CASSESGGGQETQYF. DNA of the CDR3: TGCGCCAGCAGTGAGTCGGGGGGGGGCCAAGAGACCCAGTACTTC.

This clone has only a few counts. The chain is built from TRBV19 and TRBJ2-3; 11 positions agree with TRBD2. Losses at the gene ends were 5 bases for V and 3 bases for J; bases not matched to a gene: 7. Germline V gives CDR1 LNHDA, CDR2 SQIVND (reference sequence). The CDR3 covers 16 residues. The CDR3 protein is CASSPLLAGATDTQYF. The CDR3, as DNA: TGTGCCAGTAGTCCTCTACTAGCGGGAGCGACAGATACGCAGTATTTT. Using reference TRBV19 and TRBJ2-3 for the parts outside the CDR3, the full variable domain is DGGITQSPKYLFRKEGQNVTLSCEQNLNHDAMYWYRQDPGQGLRLIYYSQIVNDFQKGDIAEGYSVSREKKESFPLTVTSAQKNPTAFYLCASSPLLAGATDTQYFGPGTRLTVL.

The chain uses TRBV9 and TRBJ2-1, with TRBD1 as a possible D gene (5 bases). Germline V gene data show CDR1 as SGDLS and CDR2 as YYNGEE. The CDR3 contains 16 residues. The germline V and J ends were trimmed by 0 bases and 4 bases, with 14 bases remaining between them. CDR3 sequence: CASSVVGAATYNEQFF. Here the CDR3 DNA reads TGTGCCAGCAGCGTAGTTGGGGCAGCTACTTACAATGAGCAGTTCTTC.

The rearrangement uses TRBV19 and TRBJ2-1; 12 bases align to TRBD2. J gave up 7 bases and V 6 bases, and 4 bases lay outside the gene matches. Germline V lookup: CDR1 LNHDA, CDR2 SQIVND (reference sequence). The CDR3 length is 14 residues. DNA for the CDR3: TGTGCCAGTAGGACTAGCGGGAGTTATAATGAGCAGTTCTTC. Protein product: CASRTSGSYNEQFF.

The V gene is TRBV30, the J gene TRBJ1-5; D gene ambiguous. With 2 bases removed from V and 7 bases from J, the gap between germline ends came to 12 bases. The germline CDR1 and CDR2 sequences are GTSNPN and SVGIG (reference sequence). This CDR3 region has 13 residues. This CDR3 reads CAWSRQDRQPQHF. The CDR3 nucleotides are TGTGCCTGGAGTAGGCAGGATCGACAGCCCCAGCATTTT. The full variable domain, with the rest looked up from reference TRBV30 and TRBJ1-5, is SQTIHQWPATLVQPVGSPLSLECTVEGTSNPNLYWYRQAAGRGLQLLFYSVGIGQISSEVPQNLSASRPQDRQFILSSKKLLLSDSGFYLCAWSRQDRQPQHFGDGTRLSIL.

The rearrangement links TRBV19 to TRBJ1-6; a possible D gene is TRBD1 (6 bases). CDR1 and CDR2 (germline): LNHDA, SQIVND (reference sequence). The CDR3 length is 17 residues. V was shortened by 0 bases and J by 7 bases, with 16 bases between the two germline ends. This CDR3 reads CASSIDAAQGYNSPLHF. The CDR3 coding sequence is TGTGCCAGTAGTATAGATGCGGCGCAGGGGTACAATTCACCCCTCCACTTT.

The count of this clone is one. The V call is TRBV18, the J call TRBJ1-5, with 7 nucleotides matching TRBD1. V shed 2 bases and J 0 bases; nucleotides not matched to a gene: 7. This CDR3 spans 17 amino acids. In germline, CDR1 is KGHSH, CDR2 LQKENI. CDR3 in amino acids: CASSPSDRRVSNQPQHF. The CDR3 DNA reads as TGTGCCAGCTCACCATCGGACAGGAGAGTTAGCAATCAGCCCCAGCATTTT.

V usage is TRBV19 and J usage is TRBJ1-5; a weak D match, TRBD1 (5 bases). V lost 7 bases to trimming and J lost 4 bases, with 17 bases between them. The CDR3 sequence is 15 residues long. Germline CDR1 reads LNHDA; CDR2 reads SQIVND (reference sequence). The CDR3: CASTDSLLGNQPQHF. CDR3 nucleotides: TGTGCCAGTACCGACAGCCTCCTCGGGAATCAGCCCCAGCATTTT.

The V gene is TRBV10-3, the J gene TRBJ1-1; D gene ambiguous. CDR1 and CDR2 (germline): ENHRY, SYGVKD. V lost 5 bases, J lost 4 bases, and 8 bases lay in between. This CDR3 has 12 residues. The CDR3 nucleotides are TGTGCCATCAGTACTTCTCCCACTGAAGCTTTCTTT. Protein: CAISTSPTEAFF.

The chain uses TRBV6-7 and TRBJ1-2, with D possibly TRBD1 on 6 matching bases. TRBV6-7 is filed as an ORF, its function uncertain. Trimming removed 8 bases at V and 7 bases at J, with 14 bases between. This CDR3 has 12 residues. The CDR3 sequence: CASHGQSRGYTF. CDR3 bases: TGTGCCAGCCACGGACAGTCACGTGGCTACACCTTC.

This clone was seen a single time. The gene calls are TRBV15 and TRBJ1-4; D ambiguous. Trimming took 5 bases from V and 8 from J, leaving 18 bases between them. From germline, CDR1 is LNHNV and CDR2 YYDKDF (reference sequence). The CDR3 runs to 15 residues. The CDR3 reads CATSEVNLRGEKLFF. CDR3 bases: TGTGCCACCAGCGAAGTGAACCTTAGAGGGGAAAAACTGTTTTTT.

In this sample, this clone turned up a few times. The chain is built from TRBV25-1 and TRBJ2-1; 8 bases fit TRBD1. The CDR3 is 14 residues long. J gave up 8 bases and V 5 bases, and 8 bases lay outside the gene matches. The germline CDR1 and CDR2 sequences are MGHDK and SYGVNS. CDR3 sequence: CASSNPDRAHEQFF. The CDR3 region has the DNA TGTGCCAGCAGTAACCCGGACAGGGCCCATGAGCAGTTCTTC.

CDR3 in DNA: TGCAGCGTTGAGGGCTCCTCGCCCTACAATGAGCAGTTCTTC. Translation gives CSVEGSSPYNEQFF. V is TRBV29-1 and J is TRBJ2-1; D ambiguous. Trimming shortened V by 3 bases and J by 2 bases, and 11 bases separated the two germline ends. This CDR3 has 14 amino acids. From germline, CDR1 is SQVTM and CDR2 ANQGSEA.

This chain links TRBV4-3 with TRBJ2-1; 8 bases line up with TRBD2. J gave up 3 bases and V 0 bases, and 7 bases lay outside the gene matches. CDR1 and CDR2 (germline): LGHNA, YSLEER. CDR3 length: 17 amino acids. The CDR3 spells CASSQDFAGGRYNEQFF. CDR3 bases: TGCGCCAGCAGCCAAGATTTTGCGGGAGGTCGCTACAATGAGCAGTTCTTC.

The V and J genes are TRBV19 and TRBJ2-5; 10 nucleotides match TRBD1. This CDR3 comprises 15 residues. Germline-derived CDR1 and CDR2 are LNHDA and SQIVND (reference sequence). With 6 bases clipped from V and 4 bases from J, the junction kept 8 bases outside the gene matches. Here the CDR3 reads CASSPGTGEVETQYF. CDR3 in DNA: TGTGCCAGTAGCCCCGGGACAGGGGAGGTAGAGACCCAGTACTTC.

This chain links TRBV10-2 with TRBJ2-1; 7 bases match TRBD2. Trimming cost V 7 bases and J 4 bases; bases outside gene matches: 1. Germline CDR1 WSHSY, CDR2 SAAADI. CDR3 length: 12 amino acids. CDR3 loop: CASTAGYNEQFF. DNA for the CDR3: TGCGCCAGCACAGCGGGGTACAATGAGCAGTTCTTC.

This clone was found once. The V gene is TRBV19, the J gene TRBJ2-6, with 8 bases identical to TRBD1. Germline V gives CDR1 LNHDA, CDR2 SQIVND (reference sequence). V dropped 5 bases and J dropped 4; count of bases not matched to a gene: 4. The CDR3 runs to 15 residues. The CDR3 coding sequence is TGTGCCAGTAGTGAGACAGGGGTAGGGGCCAACGTCCTGACTTTC. Amino acid sequence: CASSETGVGANVLTF.